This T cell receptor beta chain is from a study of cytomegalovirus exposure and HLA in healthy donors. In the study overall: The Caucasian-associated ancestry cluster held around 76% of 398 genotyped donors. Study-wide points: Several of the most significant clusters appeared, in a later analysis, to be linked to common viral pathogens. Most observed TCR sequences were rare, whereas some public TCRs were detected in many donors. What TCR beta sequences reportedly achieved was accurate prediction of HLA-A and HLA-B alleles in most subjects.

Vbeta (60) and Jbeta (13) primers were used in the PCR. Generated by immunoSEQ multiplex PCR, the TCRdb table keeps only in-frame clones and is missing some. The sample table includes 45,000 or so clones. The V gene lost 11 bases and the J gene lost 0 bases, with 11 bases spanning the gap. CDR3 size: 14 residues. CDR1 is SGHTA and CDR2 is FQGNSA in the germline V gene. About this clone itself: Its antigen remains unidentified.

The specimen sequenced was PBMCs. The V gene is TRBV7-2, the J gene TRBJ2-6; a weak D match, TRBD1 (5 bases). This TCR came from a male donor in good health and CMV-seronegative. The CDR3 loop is CAHTGSSGANVLTF. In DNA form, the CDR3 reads TGTGCCCACACAGGTAGCTCTGGGGCCAACGTCCTGACTTTC.